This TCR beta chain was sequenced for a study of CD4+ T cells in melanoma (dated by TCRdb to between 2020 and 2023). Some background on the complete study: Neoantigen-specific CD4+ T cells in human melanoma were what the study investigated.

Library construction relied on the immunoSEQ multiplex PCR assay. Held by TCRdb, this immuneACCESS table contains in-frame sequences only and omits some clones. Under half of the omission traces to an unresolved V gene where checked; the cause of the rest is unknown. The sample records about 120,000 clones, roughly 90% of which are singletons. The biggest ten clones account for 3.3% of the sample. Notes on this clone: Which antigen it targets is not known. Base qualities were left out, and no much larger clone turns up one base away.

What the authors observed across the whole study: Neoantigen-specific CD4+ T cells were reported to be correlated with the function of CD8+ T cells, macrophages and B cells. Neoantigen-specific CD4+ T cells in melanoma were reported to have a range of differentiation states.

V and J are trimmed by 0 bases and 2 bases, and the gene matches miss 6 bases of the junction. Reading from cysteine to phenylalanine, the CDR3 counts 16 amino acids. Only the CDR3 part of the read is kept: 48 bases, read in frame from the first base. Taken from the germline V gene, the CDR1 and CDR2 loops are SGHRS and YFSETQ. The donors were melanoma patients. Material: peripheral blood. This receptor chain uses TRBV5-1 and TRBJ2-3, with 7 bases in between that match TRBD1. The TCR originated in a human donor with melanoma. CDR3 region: CASSLETGYDTDTQYF. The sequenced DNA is TGCGCCAGCAGCTTGGAGACAGGGTATGACACAGATACGCAGTATTTT.